The clone carrying this TCR beta chain appeared many times. The sample originates from a study of identical twins. This CDR3 has 13 residues. Trimming cost V 2 bases and J 5 bases; bases outside gene matches: 4. The germline V gene has CDR1 GTSNPN and CDR2 SVGIG (reference sequence). MiXCR, run by TCRdb on the 5' RACE reads, gives a single entry per CDR3 protein. The sample holds hundreds of thousands of distinct CDR3 sequences, 18% seen once. These data were likewise used in another study, on T cells expressing NK-cell markers. This second study says: Beta-chain profiling covered CD3+CD56+NKG2C+, CD3+CD56+NKG2C- and CD3+CD56-NKG2C+ sorted subsets.

Sample: PBMCs. The source is a woman in her late teens or twenties in good health. This chain uses TRBV30 with TRBJ2-3; TRBD1 matches 7 bases. The CDR3 DNA reads TGTGCCTGGAGTACAGGGACAGTAGATACGCAGTATTTT. Its protein is CAWSTGTVDTQYF.